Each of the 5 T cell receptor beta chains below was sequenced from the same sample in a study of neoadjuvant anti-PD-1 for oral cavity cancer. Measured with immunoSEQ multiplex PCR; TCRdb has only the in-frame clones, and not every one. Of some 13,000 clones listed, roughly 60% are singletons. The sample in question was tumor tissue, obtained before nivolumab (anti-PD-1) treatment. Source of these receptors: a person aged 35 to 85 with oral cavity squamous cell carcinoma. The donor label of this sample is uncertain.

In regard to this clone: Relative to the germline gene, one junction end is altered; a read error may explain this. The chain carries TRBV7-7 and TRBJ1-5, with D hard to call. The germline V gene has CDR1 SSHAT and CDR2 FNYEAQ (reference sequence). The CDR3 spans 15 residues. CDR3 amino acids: CASSLRRAQRQPQHF. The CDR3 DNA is TGTGCTAGCAGCTTAAGGCGGGCGCAGCGGCAGCCCCAGCATTTT.

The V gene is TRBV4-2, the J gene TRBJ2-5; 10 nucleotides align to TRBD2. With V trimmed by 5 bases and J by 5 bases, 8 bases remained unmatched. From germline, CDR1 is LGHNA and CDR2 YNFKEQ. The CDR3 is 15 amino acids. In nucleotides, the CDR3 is TGTGCCAGCAGCTCCAGCGGGGGGGCCGAGGAGACCCAGTACTTC. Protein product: CASSSSGGAEETQYF.

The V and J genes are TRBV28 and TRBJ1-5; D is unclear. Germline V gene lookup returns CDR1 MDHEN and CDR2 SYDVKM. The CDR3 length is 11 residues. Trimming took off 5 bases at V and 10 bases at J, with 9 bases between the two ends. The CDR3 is CASSPGSPQHF. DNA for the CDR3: TGTGCCAGCAGTCCCGGGAGCCCCCAGCATTTT.

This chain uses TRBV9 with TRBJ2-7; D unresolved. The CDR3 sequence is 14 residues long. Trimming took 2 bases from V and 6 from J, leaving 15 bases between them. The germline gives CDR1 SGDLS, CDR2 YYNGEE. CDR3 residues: CASSVSSGWSEQYF. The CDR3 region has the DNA TGTGCCAGCAGCGTTTCTTCTGGGTGGAGCGAGCAGTACTTC.

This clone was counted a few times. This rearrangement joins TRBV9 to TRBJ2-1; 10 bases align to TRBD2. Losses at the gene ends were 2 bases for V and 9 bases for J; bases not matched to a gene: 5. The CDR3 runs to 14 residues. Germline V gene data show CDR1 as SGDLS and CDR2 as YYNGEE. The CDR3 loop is CASSVGLAASEQFF. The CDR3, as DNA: TGTGCCAGCAGCGTCGGACTAGCGGCTAGTGAGCAGTTCTTC.